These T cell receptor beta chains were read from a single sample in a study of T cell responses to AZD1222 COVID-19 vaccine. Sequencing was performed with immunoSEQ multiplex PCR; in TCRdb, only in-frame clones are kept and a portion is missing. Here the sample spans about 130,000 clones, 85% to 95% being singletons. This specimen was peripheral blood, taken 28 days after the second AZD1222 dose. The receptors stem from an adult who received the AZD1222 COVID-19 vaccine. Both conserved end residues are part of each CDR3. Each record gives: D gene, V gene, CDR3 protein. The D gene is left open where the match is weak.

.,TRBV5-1,CASSVGPNYNSPLHF
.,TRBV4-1,CASSPRTGSNYGYTF
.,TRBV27,CASSPLGETQYF
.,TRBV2,CASSVGPGQDTQYF
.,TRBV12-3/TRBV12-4,CASSLIGELFF
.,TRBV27,CASREWGDDYGYTF
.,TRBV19,CASSMYQWTGELFF
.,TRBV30,CAWSVSGDQPQHF
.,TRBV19,CASTILPNQPQHF
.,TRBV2,CAGLLNDYGYTF
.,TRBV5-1,CASSLTWNTEAFF
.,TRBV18,CASSPRLPTGSTGYGYTF
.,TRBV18,CASSPGDTNYEQYF
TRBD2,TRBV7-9,CASSLTSGGRTQYF
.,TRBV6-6,CASNRDTDTQYF
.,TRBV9,CASSPGTYEQYF
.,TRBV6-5,CASSSLYEQYF
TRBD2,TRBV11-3,CASSPTSGGYNEQFF
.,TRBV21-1,CASSKERNTGTGGLNTGELFF
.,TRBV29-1,CSVQGLANYGYTF
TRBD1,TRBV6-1,CASSEGTGSYGYTF
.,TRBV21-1,CASSKHQPQHF
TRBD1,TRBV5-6,CASSLKNRGVLEKLFF
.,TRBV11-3,CASGAGVDTEAFF
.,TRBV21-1,CASSKDEGAISKNEKLFF
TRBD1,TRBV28,CASSSRTGSPYGYTF
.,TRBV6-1,CASSELATEAFF
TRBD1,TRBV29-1,CSVTSARTGDTEAFF
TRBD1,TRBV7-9,CASSPPDPTGAGDTQYF
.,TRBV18,CASSQGRETQYF
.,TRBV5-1,CASSKESYNSPLHF
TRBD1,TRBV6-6,CASSDRDRSYNEQFF
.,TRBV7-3,CASSSQGRETQYF
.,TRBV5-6,CASSLHRGYEQYF
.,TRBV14,CASSQAWPTDTQYF
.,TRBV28,CASGTGTYEQYF
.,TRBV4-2,CASSQDRSTYNSPLHF
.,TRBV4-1,CASSHPGSMNTEAFF
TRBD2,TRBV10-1,CASRGSSGGKNTGELFF
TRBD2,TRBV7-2,CASSSAGGRYEQYF
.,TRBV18,CASSPFDRIQETQYF
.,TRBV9,CASSVATDPDGYTF
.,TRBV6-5,CASSSVDRFLYGYTF
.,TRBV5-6,CASSFGAPYEQYF
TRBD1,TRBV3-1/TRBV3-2,CASSQGQGVGYTF
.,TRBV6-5,CATEGTFGSEQYF
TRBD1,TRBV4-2,CASSHGQGARETQYF
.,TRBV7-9,CASSLGDNEQYF
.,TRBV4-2,CASSQESVYEQYF
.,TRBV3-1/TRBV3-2,CASRSGGYTGELFF
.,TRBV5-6,CASSSRWGGEQFF
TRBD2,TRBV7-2,CASSPLAGTDYEQYF
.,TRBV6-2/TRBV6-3,CASSYSDNSPLHF
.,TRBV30,CAWSVDDTQYF
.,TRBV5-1,CASSLTGAGNTIYF
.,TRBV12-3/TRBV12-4,CASTPGFNSPLHF